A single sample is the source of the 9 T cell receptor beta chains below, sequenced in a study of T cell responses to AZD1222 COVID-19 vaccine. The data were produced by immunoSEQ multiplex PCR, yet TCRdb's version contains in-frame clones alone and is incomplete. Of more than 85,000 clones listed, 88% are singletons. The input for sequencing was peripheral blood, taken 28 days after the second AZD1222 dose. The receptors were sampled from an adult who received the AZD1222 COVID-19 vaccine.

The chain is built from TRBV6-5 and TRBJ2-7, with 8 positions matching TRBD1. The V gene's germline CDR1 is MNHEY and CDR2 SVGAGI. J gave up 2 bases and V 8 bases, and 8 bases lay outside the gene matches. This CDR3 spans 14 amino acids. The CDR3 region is CASATGTGAYEQYF. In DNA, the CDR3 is TGTGCCAGCGCTACCGGGACAGGAGCCTACGAGCAGTACTTC.

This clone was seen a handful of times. CDR3 DNA sequence: TGTGCCGGACGGGACAGGGAAGAAGCTTTCTTT. Translated: CAGRDREEAFF. The chain employs TRBV30 and TRBJ1-1, with TRBD1 matching over 9 bases. This CDR3 has 11 residues. Germline V CDR1 and CDR2: GTSNPN, SVGIG (reference sequence). V lost 8 bases and J lost 8; bases outside the gene matches: 6.

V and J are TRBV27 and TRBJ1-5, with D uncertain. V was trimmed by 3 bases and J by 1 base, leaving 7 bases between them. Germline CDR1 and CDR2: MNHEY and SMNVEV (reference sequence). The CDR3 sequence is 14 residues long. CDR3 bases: TGTGCCAGCAGTTTCGCGGGCAGCAATCAGCCCCAGCATTTT. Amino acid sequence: CASSFAGSNQPQHF.

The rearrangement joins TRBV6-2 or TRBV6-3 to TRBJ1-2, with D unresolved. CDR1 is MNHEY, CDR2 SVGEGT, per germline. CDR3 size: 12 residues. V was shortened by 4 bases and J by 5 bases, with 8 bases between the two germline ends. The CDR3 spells CASSSTEYGYTF. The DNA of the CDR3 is TGTGCCAGCAGTTCTACTGAGTATGGCTACACCTTC.

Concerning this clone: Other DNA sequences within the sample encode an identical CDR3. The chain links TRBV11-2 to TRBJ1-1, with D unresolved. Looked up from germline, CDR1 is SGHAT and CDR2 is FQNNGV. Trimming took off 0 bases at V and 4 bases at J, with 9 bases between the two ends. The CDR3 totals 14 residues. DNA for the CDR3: TGTGCCAGCAGCTTAGAGCGATTCGGCACTGAAGCTTTCTTT. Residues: CASSLERFGTEAFF.

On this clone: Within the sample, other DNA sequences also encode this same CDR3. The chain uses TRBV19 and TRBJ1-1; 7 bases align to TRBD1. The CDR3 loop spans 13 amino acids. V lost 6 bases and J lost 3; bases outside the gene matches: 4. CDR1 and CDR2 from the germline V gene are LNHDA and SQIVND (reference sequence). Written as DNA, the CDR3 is TGTGCCAGTAGCACTACAGGGGACACTGAAGCTTTCTTT. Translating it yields CASSTTGDTEAFF.

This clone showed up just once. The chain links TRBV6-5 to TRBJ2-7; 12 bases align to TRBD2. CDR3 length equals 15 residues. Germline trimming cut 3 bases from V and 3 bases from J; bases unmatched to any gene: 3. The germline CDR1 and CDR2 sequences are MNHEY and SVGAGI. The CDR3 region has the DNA TGTGCCAGCAGTTATGCGACTAGCGGGAGCTACGAGCAGTACTTC. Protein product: CASSYATSGSYEQYF.

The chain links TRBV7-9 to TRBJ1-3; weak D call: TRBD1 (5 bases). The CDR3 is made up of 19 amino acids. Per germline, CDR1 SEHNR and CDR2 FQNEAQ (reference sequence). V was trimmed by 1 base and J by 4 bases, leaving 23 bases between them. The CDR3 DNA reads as TGTGCCAGCAGCTTAGTTCGACAGTCCGCGGGGACTCTGGGAAACACCATATATTTT. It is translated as CASSLVRQSAGTLGNTIYF. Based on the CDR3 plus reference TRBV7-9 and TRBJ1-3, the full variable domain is DTGVSQNPRHKITKRGQNVTFRCDPISEHNRLYWYRQTLGQGPEFLTYFQNEAQLEKSRLLSDRFSAERPKGSFSTLEIQRTEQGDSAMYLCASSLVRQSAGTLGNTIYFGEGSWLTVV.

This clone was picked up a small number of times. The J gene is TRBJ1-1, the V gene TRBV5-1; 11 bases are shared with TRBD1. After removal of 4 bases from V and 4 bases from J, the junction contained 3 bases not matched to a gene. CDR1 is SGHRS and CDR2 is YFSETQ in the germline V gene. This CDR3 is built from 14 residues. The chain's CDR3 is CASSPGTGGTEAFF. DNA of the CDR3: TGCGCCAGCAGCCCAGGGACAGGGGGCACTGAAGCTTTCTTT. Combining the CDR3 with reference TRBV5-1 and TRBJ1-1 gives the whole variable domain KAGVTQTPRYLIKTRGQQVTLSCSPISGHRSVSWYQQTPGQGLQFLFEYFSETQRNKGNFPGRFSGRQFSNSRSEMNVSTLELGDSALYLCASSPGTGGTEAFFGQGTRLTVV.